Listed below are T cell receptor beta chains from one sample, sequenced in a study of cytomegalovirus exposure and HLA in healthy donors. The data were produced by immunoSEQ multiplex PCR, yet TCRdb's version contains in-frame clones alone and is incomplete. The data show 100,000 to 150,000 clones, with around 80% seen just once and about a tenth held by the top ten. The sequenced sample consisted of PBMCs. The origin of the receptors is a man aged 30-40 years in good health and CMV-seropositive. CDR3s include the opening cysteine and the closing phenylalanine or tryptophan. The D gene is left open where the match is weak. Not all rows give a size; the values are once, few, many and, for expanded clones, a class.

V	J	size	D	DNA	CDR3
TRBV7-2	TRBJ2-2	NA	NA	TGTGCCAGCAGCTTATACGGGGGACAGACCGGGGAGCTGTTTTTT	CASSLYGGQTGELFF
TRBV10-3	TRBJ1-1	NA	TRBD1	TGTGCCATCAGTGAGAAGGACAGGGCGAACACTGAAGCTTTCTTT	CAISEKDRANTEAFF
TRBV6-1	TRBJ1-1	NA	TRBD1	TGTGCCAGCAGTACGACAGGGCTGAACACTGAAGCTTTCTTT	CASSTTGLNTEAFF
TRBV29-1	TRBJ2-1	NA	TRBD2	TGCAGCGTTGAAGATCGCCTAGCGGGTGGAGGGGAGCAGTTCTTC	CSVEDRLAGGGEQFF
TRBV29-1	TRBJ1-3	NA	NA	TGCAGCGTTCAACAGGAGAGCTCTGGAAACACCATATATTTT	CSVQQESSGNTIYF
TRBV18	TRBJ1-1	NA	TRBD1	TGTGCCAGCTCGACAATAGGGGGCCAGGGGCCTGAAGCTTTCTTT	CASSTIGGQGPEAFF
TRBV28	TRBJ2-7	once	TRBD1	TGTGCCAGCAGTTCCGGACAGGGGCTTACCTACGAGCAGTACTTC	CASSSGQGLTYEQYF
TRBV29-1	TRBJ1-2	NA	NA	TGCAGCGTTGAAGACCCCCAGGAAAACTATGGCTACACCTTC	CSVEDPQENYGYTF
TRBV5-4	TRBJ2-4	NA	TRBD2	TGTGCCAGCAGCTCCCCCCCGGGACTAGTTAAGTACTTC	CASSSPPGLVKYF
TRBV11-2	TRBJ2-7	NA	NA	TGTGCCAGCAGCTCTCCCGTCCCGTCCTACGAGCAGTACTTC	CASSSPVPSYEQYF
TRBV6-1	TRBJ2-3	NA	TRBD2	TGTGCCAGCAGCGGGACTAGCGGGATCGGTTTAACGCAGTATTTT	CASSGTSGIGLTQYF
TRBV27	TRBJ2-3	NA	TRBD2	TGTGCCAGCAGTTTCTCCAGGGTAGCGGGAGGGCAGGCAGATACGCAGTATTTT	CASSFSRVAGGQADTQYF
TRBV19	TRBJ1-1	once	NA	TGTGCCAGTAGTGCCACTAGGGCTGAAGCTTTCTTT	CASSATRAEAFF
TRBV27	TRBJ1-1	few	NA	TGTGCCAGCAGTTTGGGGGGGACCAACACTGAAGCTTTCTTT	CASSLGGTNTEAFF
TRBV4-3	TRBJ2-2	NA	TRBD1	TGCGCCAGCAGCCAAGTAATAGGTGGGACAGGGCTTTTGGCCGGGGAGCTGTTTTTT	CASSQVIGGTGLLAGELFF
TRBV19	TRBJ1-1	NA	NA	TGTGCCAGTAGTACTCAGACAGAGAACACTGAAGCTTTCTTT	CASSTQTENTEAFF
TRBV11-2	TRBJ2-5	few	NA	TGTGCCAGCAGCTCGGTAGGACAGAGAAAGACCCAGTACTTC	CASSSVGQRKTQYF
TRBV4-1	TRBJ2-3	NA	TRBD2	TGCGCCAGCAGCCAAGGGGCTAGCGGGAGGCGCACAGATACGCAGTATTTT	CASSQGASGRRTDTQYF
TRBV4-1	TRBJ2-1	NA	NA	TGCGCCAGCAGCCAAGGCGGTCTGTCCTACAATGAGCAGTTCTTC	CASSQGGLSYNEQFF
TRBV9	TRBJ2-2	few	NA	TGTGCCAGCAGCGTACGGGTAGCGGTAAACACCGGGGAGCTGTTTTTT	CASSVRVAVNTGELFF
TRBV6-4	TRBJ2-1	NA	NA	TGTGCCAGCAGTGATAGAGGTTATCTCTCCTACAATGAGCAGTTCTTC	CASSDRGYLSYNEQFF
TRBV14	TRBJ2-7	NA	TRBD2	TGTGCCAGCAGCCAAGTTGCGGGAGCTTTCTACGAGCAGTACTTC	CASSQVAGAFYEQYF
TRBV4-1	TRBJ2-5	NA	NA	TGCGCCAGCAGCCAACTGGGGGGACTTGGGGAGACCCAGTACTTC	CASSQLGGLGETQYF
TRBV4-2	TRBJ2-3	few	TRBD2	TGTGCCAGCAGCCAAGGTGAAGGGAGGGTAGCAGATACGCAGTATTTT	CASSQGEGRVADTQYF
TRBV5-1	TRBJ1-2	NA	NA	TGCGCCAGCATCTTGGCCGGGGGAAGTCGGTCCTATGGCTACACCTTC	CASILAGGSRSYGYTF
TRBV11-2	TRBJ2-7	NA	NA	TGTGCCAGCAGCACACCGCGGGTCGACTACGAGCAGTACTTC	CASSTPRVDYEQYF
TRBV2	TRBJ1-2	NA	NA	TGTGCCAGCGCCCGACAACTAGATAACTATGGCTACACCTTC	CASARQLDNYGYTF
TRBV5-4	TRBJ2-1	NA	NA	TGTGCCAGCAGCTTTGCGGGTTACTACAATGAGCAGTTCTTC	CASSFAGYYNEQFF
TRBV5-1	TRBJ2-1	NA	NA	TGCGCCAGCAGCTTGGCTTCTAGTGAGCAGTTCTTC	CASSLASSEQFF
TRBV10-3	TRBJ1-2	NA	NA	TGTGCCATCAGTGAGCCGACAGAGATCGGGGGCTACACCTTC	CAISEPTEIGGYTF
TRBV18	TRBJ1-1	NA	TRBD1	TGTGCCAGCTCACAATCCTCGGGACAGGAGAACACTGAAGCTTTCTTT	CASSQSSGQENTEAFF
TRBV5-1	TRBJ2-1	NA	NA	TGCGCCAGCAGCTTGGAGTCGAGTGAGCAGTTCTTC	CASSLESSEQFF
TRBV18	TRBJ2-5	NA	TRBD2	TGTGCCAGCTCACCATTTAGCGGGGCCCAAGAGACCCAGTACTTC	CASSPFSGAQETQYF
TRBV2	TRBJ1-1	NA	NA	TGTGCCAGCAGTCCCCGGTTTTGGGCTGGGGCTTTCTTT	CASSPRFWAGAFF
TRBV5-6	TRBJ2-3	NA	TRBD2	TGTGCCAGCAGCCTGGCTTGGCTAGCGGGTTCCACAGATACGCAGTATTTT	CASSLAWLAGSTDTQYF
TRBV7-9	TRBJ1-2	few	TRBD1	TGTGCCAGCAGCACGGGACAGGGGGGCGGCTACACCTTC	CASSTGQGGGYTF
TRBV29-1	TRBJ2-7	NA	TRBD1	TGCAGCGTTGAAGACCCGAACAGGGGGCACTCCTACGAGCAGTACTTC	CSVEDPNRGHSYEQYF
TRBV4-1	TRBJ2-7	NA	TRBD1	TGCGCCAGCAGCCAAGGACAGGGGGCCTACGAGCAGTACTTC	CASSQGQGAYEQYF
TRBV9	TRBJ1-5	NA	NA	TGTGCCAGCAGCGCGGGAGGTATCAATCAGCCCCAGCATTTT	CASSAGGINQPQHF
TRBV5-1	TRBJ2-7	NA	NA	TGCGCCAGCAGCTTCGGGGGGCTGTACGAGCAGTACTTC	CASSFGGLYEQYF
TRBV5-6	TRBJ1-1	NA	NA	TGTGCCAGCAGCTCAGGGTTGGGAGCTTTCTTT	CASSSGLGAFF
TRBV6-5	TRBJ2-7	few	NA	TGTGCCAGCAGTTCATCAGGGATCGGAGCCTACGAGCAGTACTTC	CASSSSGIGAYEQYF
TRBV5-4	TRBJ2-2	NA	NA	TGTGCCAGCAGCCCCCGGAGTCCAGGACATCACGGGGAGCTGTTTTTT	CASSPRSPGHHGELFF
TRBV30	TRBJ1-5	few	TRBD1	TGTGCCTGGAGTCAAGGACAGGCCGGGGAGCCCCAGCATTTT	CAWSQGQAGEPQHF
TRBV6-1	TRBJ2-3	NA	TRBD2	TGTGCCAGCAGTGAGAGGACTAGCGGAGATACGCAGTATTTT	CASSERTSGDTQYF
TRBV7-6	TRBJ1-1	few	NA	TGTGCCAGCAGCCCTACGGGGGATACTGAAGCTTTCTTT	CASSPTGDTEAFF
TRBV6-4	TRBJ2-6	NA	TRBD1	TGTGCCAGCAGTGCCCTATCCGGGACAGGGGCTGCCGGGGCCAACGTCCTGACTTTC	CASSALSGTGAAGANVLTF
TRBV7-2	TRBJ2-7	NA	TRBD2	TGTGCCAGCAGCTCCTCTAGCGGGAGGGCACCTTACGAGCAGTACTTC	CASSSSSGRAPYEQYF
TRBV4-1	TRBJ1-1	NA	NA	TGCGCCAGCAGCGCGGTCGACAGAGGGAACACTGAAGCTTTCTTT	CASSAVDRGNTEAFF
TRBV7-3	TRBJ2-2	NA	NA	TGTGCCAGCAGCTCCCAAGCGGAAACCGGGGAGCTGTTTTTT	CASSSQAETGELFF
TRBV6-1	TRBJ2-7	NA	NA	TGTGCCAGCAGTGAAGCGGTTAAGACCAGGGCCCACGAGCAGTACTTC	CASSEAVKTRAHEQYF
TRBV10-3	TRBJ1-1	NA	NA	TGTGCCATCAGACTACAGGGGAACACTGAAGCTTTCTTT	CAIRLQGNTEAFF
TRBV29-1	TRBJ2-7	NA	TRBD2	TGCAGCGTGTCACGGGGGGGAGACGAGCAGTACTTC	CSVSRGGDEQYF
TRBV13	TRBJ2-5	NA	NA	TGTGCCAGCAGCTTAAGGTCCGTGGCGGAAGAGACCCAGTACTTC	CASSLRSVAEETQYF
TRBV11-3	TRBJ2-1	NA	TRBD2	TGTGCCAGCAGCCTAGCGGGAGCGACCTACAATGAGCAGTTCTTC	CASSLAGATYNEQFF